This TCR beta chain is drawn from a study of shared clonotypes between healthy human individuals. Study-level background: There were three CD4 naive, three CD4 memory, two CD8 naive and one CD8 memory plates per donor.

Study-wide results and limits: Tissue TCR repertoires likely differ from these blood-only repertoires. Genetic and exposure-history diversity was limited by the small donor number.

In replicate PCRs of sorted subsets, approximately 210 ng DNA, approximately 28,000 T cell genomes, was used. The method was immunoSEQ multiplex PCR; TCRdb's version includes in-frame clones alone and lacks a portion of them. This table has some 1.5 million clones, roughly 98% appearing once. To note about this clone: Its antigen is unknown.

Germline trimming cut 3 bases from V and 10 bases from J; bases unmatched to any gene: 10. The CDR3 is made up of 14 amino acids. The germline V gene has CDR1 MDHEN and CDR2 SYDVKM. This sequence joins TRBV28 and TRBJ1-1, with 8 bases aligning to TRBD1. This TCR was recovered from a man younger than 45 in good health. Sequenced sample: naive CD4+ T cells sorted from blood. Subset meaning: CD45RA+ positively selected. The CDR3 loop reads CASSLDRVRLGAFF. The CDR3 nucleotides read TGTGCCAGCAGTTTGGACAGGGTGAGATTGGGAGCTTTCTTT.